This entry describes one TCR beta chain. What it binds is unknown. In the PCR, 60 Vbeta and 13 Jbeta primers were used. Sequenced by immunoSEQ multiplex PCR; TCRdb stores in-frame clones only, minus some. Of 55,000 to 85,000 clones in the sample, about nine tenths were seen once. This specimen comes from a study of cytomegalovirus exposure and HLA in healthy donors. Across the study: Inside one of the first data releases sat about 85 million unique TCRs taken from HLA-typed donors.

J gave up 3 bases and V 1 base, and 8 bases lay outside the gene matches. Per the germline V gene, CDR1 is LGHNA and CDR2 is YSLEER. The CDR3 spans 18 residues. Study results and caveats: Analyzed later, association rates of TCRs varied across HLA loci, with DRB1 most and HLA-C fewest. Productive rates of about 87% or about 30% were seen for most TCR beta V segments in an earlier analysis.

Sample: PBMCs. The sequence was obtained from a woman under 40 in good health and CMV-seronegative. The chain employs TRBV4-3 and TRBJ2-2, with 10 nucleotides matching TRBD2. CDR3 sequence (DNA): TGCGCCAGCAGCCAAGTCCTAGCGGGAGATTTGGACACCGGGGAGCTGTTTTTT. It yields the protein CASSQVLAGDLDTGELFF.